The 6 T cell receptor beta chains in this list originate from one sample, sequenced in a study of blood T cell repertoires in COVID-19. Profiling relied on immunoSEQ multiplex PCR, and the TCRdb table lists in-frame clones only, not all of them. The data show about 280,000 clones, about nine tenths seen once. Sequencing was carried out using peripheral blood. Receptors originate from a man in his forties or fifties with acute or convalescent COVID-19.

This chain joins TRBV7-3 and TRBJ1-1; no definite D call. The CDR3 extends over 13 amino acids. V was pared by 5 bases and J by 4 bases, with 11 bases between. Germline V lookup: CDR1 SGHTA, CDR2 FQGTGA. CDR3 bases: TGTGCCAGCAGCCGGAGGACGTCCACTGAAGCTTTCTTT. This encodes CASSRRTSTEAFF.

This chain joins TRBV2 and TRBJ1-2; 8 positions match TRBD1. V trimming: 4 bases; J trimming: 3 bases; junction bases outside the gene matches: 10. Per the germline V gene, CDR1 is SNHLY and CDR2 is FYNNEI. The CDR3 is 16 amino acids. The CDR3 loop reads CASSVRRAGGDYGYTF. The CDR3 nucleotides read TGTGCCAGCAGTGTAAGGAGGGCAGGGGGCGACTATGGCTACACCTTC.

For the CDR3, the DNA is TGTGCCAGCAGCCGGGACAGACAGCAGTTCTTC. Its protein product is CASSRDRQQFF. V gene TRBV6-5 combines with J gene TRBJ2-1, with 7 bases identical to TRBD1. The CDR3 runs 11 residues. The V gene's germline CDR1 is MNHEY and CDR2 SVGAGI. Trimming took 6 bases from V and 11 from J; bases not matched to a gene: 4.

Points on this clone: This specimen includes other DNA sequences encoding the same CDR3. V is TRBV14 and J is TRBJ1-1; maybe TRBD1 (5 bases). Germline V gives CDR1 SGHDN, CDR2 FVKESK. The CDR3 has 14 amino acids. The V and J ends lost 1 base and 1 base respectively, with 7 bases between them. Here the CDR3 DNA reads TGTGCCAGCAGCCAAGGGGGGGGGAACACTGAAGCTTTCTTT. Residues: CASSQGGGNTEAFF.

The chain recombines TRBV6-5 with TRBJ1-5; TRBD1 might be the D (6 bases). The V end lost 8 bases, the J end lost 6 bases, and 20 bases lay between the germline ends. Germline CDR1 reads MNHEY; CDR2 reads SVGAGI. The CDR3 has 15 residues. CDR3 protein: CASGSLGRQAQPQHF. The CDR3 DNA reads as TGTGCCAGCGGGAGTCTCGGCAGACAGGCTCAGCCCCAGCATTTT.

This clone was recorded a few times. The chain employs TRBV21-1 and TRBJ2-5; the tabulated D call, TRBD2, remains unverified against the DNA. TRBV21-1 is a pseudogene segment. The length of the CDR3 is 17 residues. CDR3 residues: CASSKHPIREIQETQYF. Written as DNA, the CDR3 is TGTGCCAGCAGCAAACACCCCATCCGGGAGATCCAAGAGACCCAGTACTTC.